This T cell receptor beta chain emerged from a study of post-analysis software for immune sequencing data. At the level of the study: Some patients lacked subtype; others had relapsing-remitting, secondary progressive or progressive-relapsing disease.

Study outcomes and limitations: Normalized Chao1 diversity was significantly lower in multiple sclerosis patients than in controls. Samples from one preparation batch, clustered by F measure, grouped strongly together. About five TRBV segments, including TRBV5-6, TRBV5-1 and TRBV20-1, were more frequent in patients than controls.

TCR beta cDNA libraries included unique molecular identifiers. T cells numbering roughly 0.9 to 10 million yielded cDNA molecules that totaled about 500,000. TCRdb ran MiXCR on the PCR reads and lists one entry per CDR3 protein. The sample records almost 700,000 distinct CDR3 sequences, roughly three fifths being singletons. In this sample, this clonotype turned up many times. Antigen: not known. Germline CDR1 and CDR2: SGHTA and FQGNSA. The V gene lost 1 base and the J gene lost 9 bases, with 4 bases spanning the gap. The CDR3 loop spans 11 amino acids. Sequences were obtained from blood. The chain links TRBV7-2 to TRBJ2-1; the D is unclear. The TCR sequence derives from a girl aged 2-9 years with multiple sclerosis. CDR3 sequence: CASSLGGEQFF. As DNA, the CDR3 is TGTGCCAGCAGCTTAGGGGGTGAGCAGTTCTTC.